Described below is a single T cell receptor beta chain sequence and its context. There are 16 residues in the CDR3. Germline CDR1 SGHRS, CDR2 YFSETQ. Trimming at V came to 4 bases and at J to 2 bases, leaving 7 bases not matched to a gene. This specimen comes from a study of blood T cell repertoires in COVID-19. The study drew participants aged about 18 to 89 years from roughly 25 US areas. Sequencing used immunoSEQ multiplex PCR; TCRdb keeps in-frame clones, though not all of them. The repertoire includes approximately 470,000 clones, about 90% of them detected once, and under 0.85% sits in the top ten.

Sequencing was performed on PBMCs or T cells enriched from blood (not recorded which). This TCR was recovered from a young woman who had recovered from COVID-19. The V call is TRBV5-1, the J call TRBJ2-5; 11 bases are a match to TRBD2. The CDR3 is CASSKGGLAGQETQYF. DNA for the CDR3: TGCGCCAGCAGCAAGGGCGGACTAGCGGGTCAAGAGACCCAGTACTTC.